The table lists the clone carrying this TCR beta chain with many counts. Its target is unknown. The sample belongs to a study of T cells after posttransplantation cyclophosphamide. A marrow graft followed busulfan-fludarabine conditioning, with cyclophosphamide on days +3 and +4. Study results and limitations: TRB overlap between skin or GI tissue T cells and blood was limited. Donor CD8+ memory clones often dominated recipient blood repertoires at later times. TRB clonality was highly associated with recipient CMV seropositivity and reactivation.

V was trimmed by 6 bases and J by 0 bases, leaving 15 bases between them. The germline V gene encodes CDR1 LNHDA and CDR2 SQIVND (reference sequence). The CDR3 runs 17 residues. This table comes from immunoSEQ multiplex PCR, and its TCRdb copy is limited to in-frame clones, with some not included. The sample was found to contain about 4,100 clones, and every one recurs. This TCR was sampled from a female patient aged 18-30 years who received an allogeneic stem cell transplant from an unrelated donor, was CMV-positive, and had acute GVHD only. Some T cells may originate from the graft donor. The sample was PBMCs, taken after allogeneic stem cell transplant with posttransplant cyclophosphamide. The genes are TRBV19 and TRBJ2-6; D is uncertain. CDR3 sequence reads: CASSALGLSSGANVLTF. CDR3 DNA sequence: TGTGCCAGTAGCGCGTTGGGCCTGAGCTCTGGGGCCAACGTCCTGACTTTC. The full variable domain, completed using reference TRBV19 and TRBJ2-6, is DGGITQSPKYLFRKEGQNVTLSCEQNLNHDAMYWYRQDPGQGLRLIYYSQIVNDFQKGDIAEGYSVSREKKESFPLTVTSAQKNPTAFYLCASSALGLSSGANVLTFGAGSRLTVL.